The rows below give T cell receptor beta chains drawn from one sample of a study of healthy donors' naive CD4 and CD8 T cells. MiXCR was run by TCRdb on the reads, yielding one entry per CDR3 protein. The sample shows 200,000 or so distinct CDR3 sequences, around three quarters of them seen only once. Sequenced sample: naive CD4+ and CD8+ T cells sorted from blood, pooled from several donors. Source of these receptors: a pool of human donors in good health; the sample pools cells from several healthy donors. The CDR3 runs from the conserved cysteine through the conserved F or W. A D gene is named only where the DNA matches it firmly. Size is omitted from some rows. Given values are once, few, many or a class for expanded clones.

cdr3_aa	cdr3_nt	v_call	j_call	d_call	clone_size
CASSEGLRRFRQPQHF	TGTGCCAGTAGCGAGGGATTAAGAAGGTTCCGTCAGCCCCAGCATTTT	TRBV19	TRBJ1-5	NA	NA
CASSTSPLHF	TGTGCCAGTAGTACATCACCCCTCCACTTT	TRBV19	TRBJ1-6	NA	few
CASSTGSQLGIQYF	TGTGCCAGCAGCACCGGCTCGCAGCTCGGCATTCAGTACTTC	TRBV6-5	TRBJ2-4	NA	NA
CSAQGHFPTTRSSYEQYF	TGCAGCGCCCAAGGCCATTTCCCCACTACTAGGAGCTCCTACGAGCAGTACTTC	TRBV29-1	TRBJ2-7	NA	NA
CASSLRGGLATSGELFF	TGTGCCAGCAGCTTAAGGGGCGGACTGGCAACCTCCGGGGAGCTGTTTTTT	TRBV12-3/TRBV12-4	TRBJ2-2	NA	NA
CATSRVTGAAYEQYF	TGTGCCACCAGCAGAGTCACAGGGGCAGCCTACGAGCAGTACTTC	TRBV15	TRBJ2-7	TRBD1	few
CASSYSGQGASTEAFF	TGTGCCAGCAGTTACTCAGGGCAGGGAGCGAGCACTGAAGCTTTCTTT	TRBV6-5	TRBJ1-1	NA	NA
CSAFGTSGNYEQYF	TGCAGTGCATTTGGGACTAGCGGGAATTACGAGCAGTACTTC	TRBV20-1	TRBJ2-7	TRBD2	NA
CASSSVPNEQFF	TGTGCCAGCAGTTCTGTCCCCAATGAGCAGTTCTTC	TRBV27	TRBJ2-1	NA	NA
CASRRIGDGHTF	TGTGCCAGCAGGCGAATAGGGGACGGCCACACCTTC	TRBV6-1	TRBJ1-2	NA	NA
CASSLVAGVVNEQFF	TGTGCCAGCAGCTTAGTAGCGGGAGTGGTCAATGAGCAGTTCTTC	TRBV11-1	TRBJ2-1	TRBD2	NA
CASSIQAGANNSPLHF	TGTGCCAGTAGTATTCAGGCAGGCGCGAACAACTCACCCCTCCACTTT	TRBV19	TRBJ1-6	NA	NA
CASSQGRDYGYTF	TGTGCCAGCAGCCAAGGGAGAGACTATGGCTACACCTTC	TRBV14	TRBJ1-2	NA	few
CSGAAPIPDTQYF	TGCAGCGGTGCGGCTCCCATCCCAGATACGCAGTATTTT	TRBV29-1	TRBJ2-3	NA	NA
CAIRDLDGYEQYF	TGTGCCATCAGGGACCTGGACGGCTACGAGCAGTACTTC	TRBV10-3	TRBJ2-7	NA	NA
CSAGTSLETQYF	TGCAGTGCTGGTACTAGTTTGGAGACCCAGTACTTC	TRBV20-1	TRBJ2-5	NA	once
CASSQDWTEYGYTF	TGTGCCAGCAGCCAAGATTGGACGGAATATGGCTACACCTTC	TRBV4-3	TRBJ1-2	NA	NA
CASSNGTWANTGELFF	TGTGCCAGCAGCAACGGAACGTGGGCGAACACCGGGGAGCTGTTTTTT	TRBV5-5	TRBJ2-2	NA	NA
CASRKRDTQYF	TGTGCCAGCAGAAAGAGGGATACGCAGTATTTT	TRBV6-5	TRBJ2-3	NA	once
CASSLTFPVTNTEAFF	TGTGCCAGCAGTTTAACATTTCCGGTTACGAACACTGAAGCTTTCTTT	TRBV27	TRBJ1-1	NA	NA
CASSRGGGVSYGYTF	TGTGCCAGCAGCCGTGGAGGGGGCGTTAGCTATGGCTACACCTTC	TRBV6-5	TRBJ1-2	TRBD1	few
CASTPSYGAVHYEQYF	TGTGCCAGCACTCCCTCTTACGGAGCGGTTCACTACGAGCAGTACTTC	TRBV27	TRBJ2-7	NA	once
CASSYSVGAGAYEQYF	TGTGCCAGCAGTTACTCCGTGGGGGCGGGGGCCTACGAGCAGTACTTC	TRBV6-2/TRBV6-3	TRBJ2-7	NA	few
CSVGTDTNSPLHF	TGCAGCGTTGGGACGGATACTAATTCACCCCTCCACTTT	TRBV29-1	TRBJ1-6	NA	NA
CASSFAGRDWTAEAFF	TGTGCCAGCAGCTTTGCGGGGAGAGATTGGACGGCTGAAGCTTTCTTT	TRBV5-6	TRBJ1-1	NA	once
CSVEEDKNTEAFF	TGCAGCGTTGAAGAAGACAAGAACACTGAAGCTTTCTTT	TRBV29-1	TRBJ1-1	NA	NA
CSARRTSEPYEQYF	TGCAGTGCTAGGAGGACTAGCGAACCTTACGAGCAGTACTTC	TRBV20-1	TRBJ2-7	TRBD2	once
CASSVDSQETQYF	TGTGCCAGCAGTGTTGACAGCCAAGAGACCCAGTACTTC	TRBV27	TRBJ2-5	NA	few
CASSLGGEGQPQHF	TGTGCCAGCAGCTTAGGTGGGGAGGGTCAGCCCCAGCATTTT	TRBV11-2	TRBJ1-5	NA	NA
CASSSGTSGRRWFF	TGTGCCAGCAGTTCCGGGACTAGCGGGAGGAGGTGGTTCTTC	TRBV6-5	TRBJ2-1	TRBD2	NA
CSVASNEQFF	TGCAGCGTTGCCTCCAATGAGCAGTTCTTC	TRBV29-1	TRBJ2-1	NA	few
CSAVSQNLYEQYF	TGCAGCGCCGTGAGTCAGAATCTCTACGAGCAGTACTTC	TRBV29-1	TRBJ2-7	NA	NA
CASARTRNTEAFF	TGCGCCAGCGCTAGGACGAGGAACACTGAAGCTTTCTTT	TRBV5-1	TRBJ1-1	NA	once
CASSLIPGLAVTDTQYF	TGTGCCAGCAGTTTAATCCCGGGACTAGCTGTCACAGATACGCAGTATTTT	TRBV27	TRBJ2-3	TRBD2	NA
CASSSGKVNTEAFF	TGTGCCAGCAGCTCAGGGAAGGTGAACACTGAAGCTTTCTTT	TRBV7-9	TRBJ1-1	NA	NA
CASSQGEASYEQYF	TGTGCCAGCAGCCAAGGGGAGGCGTCCTACGAGCAGTACTTC	TRBV4-2	TRBJ2-7	NA	NA
CASSYSAGYYYEQYF	TGTGCCAGCAGTTACTCGGCGGGATATTACTACGAGCAGTACTTC	TRBV6-5	TRBJ2-7	NA	once